Presented here are 31 T cell receptor beta chains from one specimen sequenced in a study of a mutant IDH1 vaccine in newly diagnosed glioma. The time point here: week 5, during vaccination. The content of each vaccine dose was 300 ug of mutant IDH1 20-mer peptide, and topical imiquimod accompanied it. The antigens these receptors bind are not known. Generated by immunoSEQ multiplex PCR, the TCRdb table keeps only in-frame clones and is missing some. The sample has roughly 51,000 clones, roughly 80% seen once. Sequences were derived from PBMCs, sampled from a glioma patient whose treatment included an IDH1 peptide vaccine. Receptor source: a woman under 30 with glioma. Some clones in this sample may be carry-over from other donors' samples.

The chain joins TRBV19 to TRBJ2-7; D gene uncertain. This CDR3 region has 12 residues. V dropped 5 bases and J dropped 3 bases, with 8 bases sitting between them. Germline CDR1 is LNHDA and CDR2 is SQIVND (reference sequence). The DNA for the CDR3 is TGTGCCAGTAGTGTGGGAAGCTACGAGCAGTACTTC. This translates into CASSVGSYEQYF.

The V gene is TRBV19, the J gene TRBJ2-1, with D unclear. The CDR3 has 14 amino acids. The V gene lost 6 bases and the J gene lost 0 bases, with 9 bases spanning the gap. Germline V lookup: CDR1 LNHDA, CDR2 SQIVND (reference sequence). CDR3 nucleotide sequence: TGTGCCAGTAGCCAGGTTAGCTCCTACAATGAGCAGTTCTTC. Translated: CASSQVSSYNEQFF.

A word on this clone: This same CDR3 is encoded by further DNA sequences in the sample. The CDR3 protein is CASSVQGGNQPQHF. The CDR3 region has the DNA TGTGCCAGTAGTGTCCAGGGTGGCAATCAGCCCCAGCATTTT. The rearrangement uses TRBV19 and TRBJ1-5; a weak D match, TRBD1 (5 bases). This CDR3 is 14 amino acids long. V was shortened by 5 bases and J by 2 bases, with 10 bases between the two germline ends. Germline assignment: CDR1 LNHDA and CDR2 SQIVND (reference sequence).

V usage is TRBV9 and J usage is TRBJ1-5; tentatively, D is TRBD1 (5 bases). Germline CDR1 and CDR2: SGDLS and YYNGEE. The CDR3 is made up of 15 amino acids. The germline V and J ends were trimmed by 3 bases and 6 bases, with 16 bases remaining between them. CDR3 amino acids: CASSEDLTGGQPQHF. The CDR3 nucleotides read TGTGCCAGCAGCGAGGACTTGACGGGGGGTCAGCCCCAGCATTTT.

The chain is built from TRBV4-3 and TRBJ1-2; perhaps TRBD1 as D (6 bases). In germline, CDR1 is LGHNA, CDR2 YSLEER. Trimming shortened V by 0 bases and J by 5 bases, and 16 bases separated the two germline ends. The CDR3 covers 16 residues. CDR3 protein: CASSQDRWQGLYGYTF. As DNA, the CDR3 is TGCGCCAGCAGCCAAGACCGTTGGCAGGGGCTGTATGGCTACACCTTC.

The J gene is TRBJ1-1, the V gene TRBV6-5; the D is unclear. This CDR3 is built from 14 residues. Germline assignment: CDR1 MNHEY and CDR2 SVGAGI. With 0 bases removed from V and 2 bases from J, the gap between germline ends came to 7 bases. The DNA for the CDR3 is TGTGCCAGCAGTTACTCAGCGGGAAACACTGAAGCTTTCTTT. Amino acid sequence: CASSYSAGNTEAFF.

This clone was observed a few times. The chain recombines TRBV7-2 with TRBJ2-2; D not resolved. V was pared by 4 bases and J by 3 bases, with 0 bases between. Germline CDR1 is SGHTA and CDR2 is FQGNSA. CDR3 length: 11 residues. The CDR3: CASSYTGELFF. The DNA of the CDR3 is TGTGCCAGCAGCTACACCGGGGAGCTGTTTTTT.

The V call is TRBV6-5, the J call TRBJ2-7, with D perhaps TRBD2 (6 bases). Germline V CDR1 and CDR2: MNHEY, SVGAGI. The CDR3 consists of 12 residues. Trimming removed 3 bases from V and 6 bases from J, with 9 bases in between. In DNA form, the CDR3 reads TGTGCCAGCAGTTATATGGGGGGCGAGCAGTACTTC. Encoded protein: CASSYMGGEQYF.

The chain has TRBV9 and TRBJ1-2; 7 bases are shared with TRBD1. The CDR3 totals 12 residues. After removal of 7 bases from V and 6 bases from J, the junction contained 6 bases not matched to a gene. The germline V gene has CDR1 SGDLS and CDR2 YYNGEE. In DNA, the CDR3 is TGTGCCAGCTACGACAGGGATAATGGCTACACCTTC. Amino acid sequence: CASYDRDNGYTF.

This chain uses TRBV4-2 with TRBJ1-3; D gene unclear. This CDR3 has 14 amino acids. CDR1 and CDR2 from the germline V gene are LGHNA and YNFKEQ. The V and J ends lost 0 bases and 0 bases respectively, with 3 bases between them. CDR3 region: CASSQDSSGNTIYF. As DNA, the CDR3 is TGTGCCAGCAGCCAAGACAGCTCTGGAAACACCATATATTTT.

V usage is TRBV28 and J usage is TRBJ1-1, with D maybe TRBD1 (6 bases). The CDR3 sequence is 14 residues long. Trimming left V 4 bases short and J 5 bases short, with 14 bases between. Per the germline V gene, CDR1 is MDHEN and CDR2 is SYDVKM. The CDR3 DNA reads TGTGCCAGCAGTTCGACCGGGACAAATACTGAAGCTTTCTTT. This translates into CASSSTGTNTEAFF.

The V call is TRBV9, the J call TRBJ1-6; the D gene is possibly TRBD1 (5 bases). The V end lost 4 bases, the J end lost 14 bases, and 16 bases lay between the germline ends. This CDR3 region has 13 residues. Germline loops: CDR1 SGDLS, CDR2 YYNGEE. The CDR3 DNA reads TGTGCCAGCAGCACCTCGACAGAAACGACCCTCCACTTT. Translating gives CASSTSTETTLHF.

This clone was recorded once. The chain has TRBV6-5 and TRBJ1-1; D ambiguous. This CDR3 region has 16 residues. Trimming pared 3 bases from V and 1 base from J, leaving 15 bases between. Germline V gene data show CDR1 as MNHEY and CDR2 as SVGAGI. For the CDR3, the DNA is TGTGCCAGCAGTTATTCAGGAGGACCCAGGAACACTGAAGCTTTCTTT. It specifies CASSYSGGPRNTEAFF.

This clone was seen once. The chain is built from TRBV7-3 and TRBJ2-1, with TRBD2 matching 9 bases. The CDR3 runs 16 residues. J was trimmed by 0 bases and V by 2 bases; bases with no gene match: 2. Germline CDR1 reads SGHTA; CDR2 reads FQGTGA. Here the CDR3 reads CASSLLAGSSYNEQFF. CDR3 DNA sequence: TGTGCCAGCAGCTTACTAGCGGGAAGCTCCTACAATGAGCAGTTCTTC.

This rearrangement joins TRBV7-2 to TRBJ1-2; D remains unclear. CDR1 and CDR2 from the germline V gene are SGHTA and FQGNSA. CDR3 size: 13 residues. The V gene lost 6 bases and the J gene lost 4 bases, with 12 bases spanning the gap. DNA for the CDR3: TGTGCCAGCAGATCGGACGGACTCTATGGCTACACCTTC. It yields the protein CASRSDGLYGYTF. The variable domain in full, completed from reference TRBV7-2 and TRBJ1-2, reads GAGVSQSPSNKVTEKGKDVELRCDPISGHTALYWYRQSLGQGLEFLIYFQGNSAPDKSGLPSDRFSAERTGGSVSTLTIQRTQQEDSAVYLCASRSDGLYGYTFGSGTRLTVV.

This clone was picked up one time. This chain uses TRBV29-1 with TRBJ2-1; tentative D call: TRBD2 (6 bases). Germline CDR1 reads SQVTM; CDR2 reads ANQGSEA. The CDR3 runs to 15 residues. Trimming pared 7 bases from V and 5 bases from J, leaving 21 bases between. The CDR3 loop is CSAWGVSNSDNEQFF. The CDR3, as DNA: TGCAGCGCCTGGGGGGTGAGCAATTCCGACAATGAGCAGTTCTTC.

This clone turned up a few times. The chain has TRBV27 and TRBJ1-1; TRBD1 aligns across 8 bases. V dropped 7 bases and J dropped 1; count of bases not matched to a gene: 8. This CDR3 contains 15 residues. Germline V gene sequence: CDR1 MNHEY, CDR2 SMNVEV (reference sequence). CDR3 coding DNA: TGTGCCAGCAAAGACAGGGGCAATAGGAACACTGAAGCTTTCTTT. Amino acid sequence: CASKDRGNRNTEAFF.

The rearrangement links TRBV29-1 to TRBJ1-1, with a weak D call TRBD1 (5 bases). Germline loops: CDR1 SQVTM, CDR2 ANQGSEA. The CDR3 consists of 14 residues. V dropped 6 bases and J dropped 5 bases, with 19 bases sitting between them. The CDR3 nucleotides read TGCAGCGTCCAAAGCTCCCCCGGGGGAACTGAAGCTTTCTTT. This codes for CSVQSSPGGTEAFF.

CDR3 nucleotides: TGTGCCAGCAGCTTCCCGAATCAAGAGACCCAGTACTTC. Its protein product is CASSFPNQETQYF. The chain recombines TRBV5-6 with TRBJ2-5; D ambiguous. The V gene lost 2 bases and the J gene lost 2 bases, with 7 bases spanning the gap. The CDR3 loop spans 13 amino acids. From germline, CDR1 is SGHDT and CDR2 YYEEEE.

The chain links TRBV5-1 to TRBJ1-2, with 10 bases lining up with TRBD1. Trimming took 3 bases from V and 2 from J; bases not matched to a gene: 7. The CDR3 has 16 amino acids. Germline values: CDR1 SGHRS, CDR2 YFSETQ. DNA of the CDR3: TGCGCCAGCAGCTATGCCGGGACAGGGGAAAACTATGGCTACACCTTC. Translating gives CASSYAGTGENYGYTF.

The rearrangement uses TRBV30 and TRBJ1-4; D gene uncertain. The germline V and J ends were trimmed by 0 bases and 7 bases, with 6 bases remaining between them. The germline V gene has CDR1 GTSNPN and CDR2 SVGIG (reference sequence). The CDR3 sequence is 12 residues long. This CDR3 is CAWSVRVEKLFF. The CDR3 DNA is TGTGCCTGGAGTGTAAGAGTTGAAAAACTGTTTTTT.

This clone was observed a handful of times. The chain joins TRBV6-6 to TRBJ1-5; no reliable D call. The germline V gene encodes CDR1 MNHNY and CDR2 SVGAGI (reference sequence). V was trimmed by 5 bases and J by 10 bases, leaving 18 bases between them. The CDR3 is made up of 14 amino acids. CDR3 loop: CASSDRTVAGPQHF. The CDR3 DNA reads TGTGCCAGCAGTGACCGGACTGTAGCTGGCCCCCAGCATTTT.

The genes are TRBV5-6 and TRBJ1-1, with a weak D call TRBD1 (6 bases). CDR3 length: 12 amino acids. The V gene's germline CDR1 is SGHDT and CDR2 YYEEEE. Trimming cost V 4 bases and J 11 bases, with 15 bases left between them. The CDR3 protein is CASSPGGLGAFF. The CDR3 DNA reads as TGTGCCAGCAGCCCCGGGGGGCTGGGGGCTTTCTTT.

The V gene is TRBV11-3, the J gene TRBJ2-3; tentatively, D is TRBD1 or TRBD2 (5 bases each). The V gene lost 0 bases and the J gene lost 0 bases, with 7 bases spanning the gap. Germline loops: CDR1 SGHNT, CDR2 YENEEA. The CDR3 is 15 amino acids. The CDR3 nucleotides are TGTGCCAGCAGCTTAGATGGGGGAAGCACAGATACGCAGTATTTT. Its translation: CASSLDGGSTDTQYF.

The chain joins TRBV19 to TRBJ2-1; TRBD2 matches 7 bases. Per germline, CDR1 LNHDA and CDR2 SQIVND (reference sequence). The CDR3 runs to 15 residues. Trimming removed 3 bases from V and 3 bases from J; junction bases left unmatched: 5. CDR3 region: CASSMGGSNYNEQFF. CDR3 sequence (DNA): TGTGCCAGTAGTATGGGCGGGAGCAACTACAATGAGCAGTTCTTC.

This clone was detected only once. The rearrangement uses TRBV5-1 and TRBJ2-7; 9 bases match TRBD1. This CDR3 has 15 residues. Germline assignment: CDR1 SGHRS and CDR2 YFSETQ. V lost 5 bases and J lost 3; bases outside the gene matches: 9. The CDR3 sequence: CASSLGQGPIYEQYF. The CDR3 DNA sequence: TGCGCCAGCAGTCTTGGACAGGGGCCGATCTACGAGCAGTACTTC.

This clone was recorded a few times. The chain couples TRBV18 to TRBJ2-1, with D uncertain. There are 13 residues in the CDR3. Trimming stripped 1 base from V and 8 bases from J, with 9 bases between. CDR1 and CDR2 (germline): KGHSH, LQKENI. Here the CDR3 reads CASSPQQIDEQFF. The CDR3 DNA reads TGTGCCAGCTCACCACAACAGATCGATGAGCAGTTCTTC.

CDR3 DNA: TGTGCCAGCAGCCTACCGGGACTAGCGGGTCGATTAAACTCCTACGAGCAGTACTTC. Its translation: CASSLPGLAGRLNSYEQYF. The rearrangement joins TRBV28 to TRBJ2-7; 12 nucleotides align to TRBD2. Germline V gene data show CDR1 as MDHEN and CDR2 as SYDVKM. CDR3 length: 19 residues. The ends lost 6 bases at V and 0 bases at J; junction bases unmatched: 15.

This clone was detected only a few times. This rearrangement joins TRBV30 to TRBJ2-2; 11 nucleotides agree with TRBD2. The CDR3 totals 18 residues. V shed 1 base and J 4 bases; nucleotides not matched to a gene: 11. Germline V CDR1 and CDR2: GTSNPN, SVGIG (reference sequence). CDR3 nucleotide sequence: TGTGCCTGGAGTGCGTGGACTAGCGGGTGGAAACGCACCGGGGAGCTGTTTTTT. Its translation: CAWSAWTSGWKRTGELFF.

The chain recombines TRBV5-1 with TRBJ1-2; 7 bases agree with TRBD1. V shed 2 bases and J 7 bases; nucleotides not matched to a gene: 2. The germline V gene encodes CDR1 SGHRS and CDR2 YFSETQ. The length of the CDR3 is 12 residues. As DNA, the CDR3 is TGCGCCAGCAGCTTTCAGGGGGGTGGCTACACCTTC. Its protein product is CASSFQGGGYTF.

V usage is TRBV7-2 and J usage is TRBJ2-3; 8 positions match TRBD2. Trimming at V came to 6 bases and at J to 6 bases, leaving 11 bases not matched to a gene. The length of the CDR3 is 15 residues. CDR1 and CDR2 from the germline V gene are SGHTA and FQGNSA. The CDR3 DNA follows: TGTGCCAGCAGAAGACCGGGACGGGGGGGGGATACGCAGTATTTT. Amino acids: CASRRPGRGGDTQYF.